Shown below are 32 T cell receptor beta chains from a single sample sequenced in a study of blood T cell repertoires in COVID-19. The repertoire was sequenced with immunoSEQ multiplex PCR; TCRdb's copy has only in-frame clones and lacks some. The table shows roughly 180,000 clones, with around four fifths occurring only once. The material sequenced was peripheral blood. The receptors were sampled from a man in his forties or fifties who had recovered from COVID-19.

The chain joins TRBV9 to TRBJ2-3; D unresolved. Germline V lookup: CDR1 SGDLS, CDR2 YYNGEE. The V and J ends lost 0 bases and 1 base respectively, with 12 bases between them. This CDR3 is 16 amino acids long. The CDR3 here is CASSVATGVGTDTQYF. In DNA form, the CDR3 reads TGTGCCAGCAGCGTAGCCACCGGTGTGGGCACAGATACGCAGTATTTT.

This clone was seen only a few times. The J gene is TRBJ1-1, the V gene TRBV11-3; TRBD1 matches at 7 bases. The CDR3 sequence is 14 residues long. Per germline, CDR1 SGHNT and CDR2 YENEEA. Unmatched junction bases numbered 5, after V lost 3 bases and J lost 4 bases. The CDR3 spells CASSFSSGGTEAFF. CDR3 in DNA: TGTGCCAGCAGCTTTAGTTCAGGGGGCACTGAAGCTTTCTTT.

In its sample, this clone was seen a few times. The chain recombines TRBV6-5 with TRBJ1-2; the D is unclear. V was shortened by 3 bases and J by 4 bases, with 12 bases between the two germline ends. The CDR3 contains 14 residues. The V gene's germline CDR1 is MNHEY and CDR2 SVGAGI. The CDR3 loop is CASSYGGLGYGYTF. The CDR3 DNA reads as TGTGCCAGCAGTTATGGTGGCCTAGGCTATGGCTACACCTTC.

CDR3 sequence: CASSLESSARYEQYF. DNA for the CDR3: TGTGCCAGCAGCTTAGAATCTAGCGCCAGATACGAGCAGTACTTC. The chain combines TRBV7-6 with TRBJ2-7, with a weak D call TRBD2 (6 bases). Germline-derived CDR1 and CDR2 are SGHVS and FNYEAQ. This CDR3 has 15 residues. V lost 1 base, J lost 4 bases, and 14 bases lay in between.

The V call is TRBV7-2, the J call TRBJ2-7; D is unclear. Looked up from germline, CDR1 is SGHTA and CDR2 is FQGNSA. The CDR3 runs to 15 residues. Between the trimmed V and J ends, which lost 1 base and 0 bases, there was a span of 10 bases. The CDR3 loop reads CASSLGTEVSYEQYF. DNA for the CDR3: TGTGCCAGCAGCTTAGGAACAGAAGTCTCCTACGAGCAGTACTTC.

The count of this clone is one. The V gene is TRBV11-2, the J gene TRBJ2-2; D gene unclear. Germline-derived CDR1 and CDR2 are SGHAT and FQNNGV. The V gene lost 1 base and the J gene lost 3 bases, with 6 bases spanning the gap. There are 14 residues in the CDR3. This CDR3 is CASSLVSDTGELFF. CDR3 nucleotides: TGTGCCAGCAGCTTAGTCTCTGACACCGGGGAGCTGTTTTTT.

The chain joins TRBV24-1 to TRBJ1-1, with unresolved D. The germline V gene has CDR1 KGHDR and CDR2 SFDVKD. The CDR3 runs to 13 residues. V was cut by 3 bases and J by 1 base, with 5 bases left in between. The CDR3 spells CATSDAENTEAFF. The CDR3 DNA sequence: TGTGCCACCAGTGATGCGGAGAACACTGAAGCTTTCTTT.

The rearrangement joins TRBV4-1 to TRBJ1-6, with D perhaps matching TRBD1 (5 bases). The CDR3 consists of 15 residues. V gave up 7 bases and J gave up 10 bases, with 20 bases separating them. The germline V gene encodes CDR1 MGHRA and CDR2 YSYEKL. CDR3: CASTPLGGGGSPLHF. CDR3 nucleotide sequence: TGCGCCAGCACCCCCCTTGGGGGGGGAGGGTCACCCCTCCACTTT.

The chain joins TRBV5-1 to TRBJ2-5, with a possible D match to TRBD1 (6 bases). Looked up from germline, CDR1 is SGHRS and CDR2 is YFSETQ. This CDR3 spans 15 amino acids. V was clipped by 1 base and J by 2 bases, with 12 bases between them. The DNA of the CDR3 is TGCGCCAGCAGCTTGCAGCCAGGGGCTCAAGAGACCCAGTACTTC. The encoded protein is CASSLQPGAQETQYF.

This clone was observed a handful of times. V and J are TRBV9 and TRBJ2-1; 11 bases agree with TRBD2. The V gene end was trimmed by 0 bases and the J gene end by 9 bases; junction bases not matched to a gene: 11. This CDR3 is 17 amino acids long. Germline V lookup: CDR1 SGDLS, CDR2 YYNGEE. As DNA, the CDR3 is TGTGCCAGCAGCGTAGAAAAACTAGCGGGGGCCCCGGGTGAGCAGTTCTTC. This codes for CASSVEKLAGAPGEQFF. Full variable domain (outside the CDR3, taken from reference TRBV9 and TRBJ2-1): DSGVTQTPKHLITATGQRVTLRCSPRSGDLSVYWYQQSLDQGLQFLIQYYNGEERAKGNILERFSAQQFPDLHSELNLSSLELGDSALYFCASSVEKLAGAPGEQFFGPGTRLTVL.

The genes are TRBV30 and TRBJ1-1; a weak D match, TRBD1 (5 bases). Germline CDR1 reads GTSNPN; CDR2 reads SVGIG (reference sequence). This CDR3 comprises 12 residues. The ends were cut back, 4 bases at V and 6 bases at J, with 12 bases in the middle. This CDR3 is CAWTRGWSEAFF. The CDR3 coding sequence is TGTGCCTGGACTCGGGGGTGGTCTGAAGCTTTCTTT.

V and J are TRBV7-9 and TRBJ1-1; D ambiguous. Trimming took 1 base from V and 3 from J, leaving 6 bases between them. CDR3 size: 13 residues. CDR1 SEHNR and CDR2 FQNEAQ come from the germline V gene (reference sequence). CDR3 in DNA: TGTGCCAGCAGCTTAGTTGGAGACACTGAAGCTTTCTTT. Translated, it gives CASSLVGDTEAFF.

The chain links TRBV28 to TRBJ2-7, with 10 bases matching TRBD1. The length of the CDR3 is 22 residues. V lost 7 bases, J lost 4 bases, and 31 bases stayed unmatched. From germline, CDR1 is MDHEN and CDR2 SYDVKM. Written as DNA, the CDR3 is TGTGCCAGCAACACCCGAACGGGCAGGGGACAGGGGACCATCCGTGGGGGGTACGAGCAGTACTTC. Protein: CASNTRTGRGQGTIRGGYEQYF.

The J gene is TRBJ2-3, the V gene TRBV4-2, with a weak D call TRBD1 (5 bases). V was shortened by 5 bases and J by 6 bases, with 12 bases between the two germline ends. The CDR3 loop spans 13 amino acids. Germline values: CDR1 LGHNA, CDR2 YNFKEQ. CDR3 nucleotides: TGTGCCAGCAGCAGGGGCGCAAGGGATACGCAGTATTTT. This gives the protein CASSRGARDTQYF.

This clone was detected only once. This chain joins TRBV28 and TRBJ2-7; 8 positions match TRBD2. The length of the CDR3 is 14 residues. CDR1 and CDR2 (germline): MDHEN, SYDVKM. Losses at the gene ends were 2 bases for V and 12 bases for J; bases not matched to a gene: 12. CDR3 DNA sequence: TGTGCCAGCAGTTTACGGGGTAGCGGGACCCTTGGGTACTTC. Translating gives CASSLRGSGTLGYF.

This chain uses TRBV20-1 with TRBJ1-4; D is uncertain. This CDR3 has 14 residues. Per germline, CDR1 DFQATT and CDR2 SNEGSKA (reference sequence). V lost 3 bases and J 6 bases, leaving 14 bases between the germline ends. Here the CDR3 DNA reads TGCAGTGCTAGTGAGGCAGCGGCGTATGAAAAACTGTTTTTT. Protein sequence: CSASEAAAYEKLFF.

V is TRBV6-6 and J is TRBJ2-2, with 8 positions matching TRBD1. This CDR3 is built from 15 residues. CDR1 and CDR2 from the germline V gene are MNHNY and SVGAGI (reference sequence). Trimming took 6 bases from V and 7 from J; bases not matched to a gene: 10. CDR3 residues: CASRRDRGRNGELFF. The DNA of the CDR3 is TGTGCCAGCAGAAGAGACAGGGGAAGGAACGGGGAGCTGTTTTTT.

This rearrangement joins TRBV7-9 to TRBJ1-4; possible D gene TRBD1, 5 bases. The CDR3 loop spans 16 amino acids. Trimming shortened V by 2 bases and J by 3 bases, and 13 bases separated the two germline ends. From germline, CDR1 is SEHNR and CDR2 FQNEAQ (reference sequence). This chain's CDR3 is CASSLRVQGSNEKLFF. The CDR3 DNA reads TGTGCCAGCAGCTTAAGGGTGCAGGGCTCTAATGAAAAACTGTTTTTT.

The chain employs TRBV12-3 or TRBV12-4 and TRBJ1-1; D is possibly TRBD1 (5 bases). The CDR3 extends over 13 amino acids. With 5 bases removed from V and 7 bases from J, the gap between germline ends came to 14 bases. DNA for the CDR3: TGTGCCAGCAGTCTCTTCGGACAAGATGAAGCTTTCTTT. The encoded protein is CASSLFGQDEAFF.

The chain uses TRBV6-1 and TRBJ2-3, with 7 bases fitting TRBD2. Looked up from germline, CDR1 is MNHNS and CDR2 is SASEGT. V gave up 0 bases and J gave up 5 bases; unmatched junction bases: 11. The CDR3 extends over 17 amino acids. The CDR3 spells CASSEALGGGLGDTQYF. For the CDR3, the DNA is TGTGCCAGCAGTGAAGCGCTGGGCGGGGGACTGGGAGATACGCAGTATTTT.

The chain recombines TRBV6-5 with TRBJ2-7, with 13 bases lining up with TRBD2. This CDR3 region has 16 residues. Germline V gene lookup returns CDR1 MNHEY and CDR2 SVGAGI. V was pared by 0 bases and J by 6 bases, with 5 bases of the junction left unmatched. The CDR3 here is CASSYSWTSGRTEQYF. The DNA for the CDR3 is TGTGCCAGCAGTTACTCGTGGACTAGCGGGAGAACCGAGCAGTACTTC.

The chain joins TRBV6-6 to TRBJ2-7; perhaps TRBD2 as D (5 bases). The V end lost 5 bases, the J end lost 3 bases, and 11 bases lay between the germline ends. CDR3 size: 13 residues. The germline gives CDR1 MNHNY, CDR2 SVGAGI (reference sequence). The CDR3 is CASSKDWNYEQYF. The CDR3 nucleotides read TGTGCCAGCAGTAAGGACTGGAACTACGAGCAGTACTTC.

Here the CDR3 DNA reads TGTGCCAGCGGTCAGGAGGGTGTCTACGAGCAGTACTTC. This sequence encodes CASGQEGVYEQYF. The rearrangement uses TRBV2 and TRBJ2-7; weak D call: TRBD2 (6 bases). From germline, CDR1 is SNHLY and CDR2 FYNNEI. Trimming shortened V by 8 bases and J by 3 bases, and 14 bases separated the two germline ends. This CDR3 contains 13 residues.

This clone has just a few counts. The rearrangement links TRBV6-5 to TRBJ1-1; 7 positions match TRBD1. The CDR3 is made up of 13 amino acids. V was pared by 5 bases and J by 3 bases, with 3 bases of the junction left unmatched. Germline V CDR1 and CDR2: MNHEY, SVGAGI. The CDR3 DNA reads as TGTGCCAGCAGTAAGACAGGGCACACTGAAGCTTTCTTT. This codes for CASSKTGHTEAFF.

J is TRBJ2-2 and V is TRBV7-6; 9 positions agree with TRBD1. Unmatched junction bases numbered 7, after V lost 4 bases and J lost 7 bases. The germline gives CDR1 SGHVS, CDR2 FNYEAQ. CDR3 length: 15 residues. CDR3 DNA sequence: TGTGCCAGCAGCTGGTTGGGACAGGGAGGCGGGGAGCTGTTTTTT. Translation: CASSWLGQGGGELFF.

This clone was seen just once. V gene TRBV18 combines with J gene TRBJ1-1, with D possibly being TRBD1 (5 bases). CDR3 length: 13 residues. Trimming stripped 6 bases from V and 2 bases from J, with 10 bases between. Per the germline V gene, CDR1 is KGHSH and CDR2 is LQKENI. CDR3 nucleotides: TGTGCCAGCTCGGAAAGGGGAAACACTGAAGCTTTCTTT. Encoded protein: CASSERGNTEAFF.

The chain joins TRBV4-2 to TRBJ2-1, with D maybe TRBD2 (6 bases). Looked up from germline, CDR1 is LGHNA and CDR2 is YNFKEQ. The ends were cut back, 0 bases at V and 4 bases at J, with 13 bases in the middle. CDR3 length: 16 amino acids. In nucleotides, the CDR3 is TGTGCCAGCAGCCAAGATTTGACTAGAGGGTACAATGAGCAGTTCTTC. Residues: CASSQDLTRGYNEQFF.

Comment on this clone: Sequence at one end of the junction differs from germline and may be a read error. This chain joins TRBV9 and TRBJ1-1, with D maybe TRBD1 (5 bases). In germline, CDR1 is SGDLS, CDR2 YYNGEE. CDR3 length: 15 amino acids. The CDR3 nucleotides are TGTGCCAGCGGCGTAGATGGATCCCTGGGGCCTGAAGCTTTCTTT. Amino acid sequence: CASGVDGSLGPEAFF.

The sample holds one count of this clone. J is TRBJ2-1 and V is TRBV19; unclear D gene. Germline loops: CDR1 LNHDA, CDR2 SQIVND (reference sequence). V lost 5 bases and J 10 bases, leaving 15 bases between the germline ends. The CDR3 spans 13 residues. DNA for the CDR3: TGTGCCAGTAGTTCAACTCGACAAGGAGAGCAGTTCTTC. Protein product: CASSSTRQGEQFF. Together with reference TRBV19 and TRBJ2-1, the CDR3 gives the full variable domain: DGGITQSPKYLFRKEGQNVTLSCEQNLNHDAMYWYRQDPGQGLRLIYYSQIVNDFQKGDIAEGYSVSREKKESFPLTVTSAQKNPTAFYLCASSSTRQGEQFFGPGTRLTVL.

V gene TRBV6-5 combines with J gene TRBJ1-2; 9 nucleotides agree with TRBD1. Per germline, CDR1 MNHEY and CDR2 SVGAGI. V dropped 6 bases and J dropped 4; count of bases not matched to a gene: 0. The CDR3 runs 12 residues. CDR3 loop: CASRTGGYGYTF. The CDR3 DNA reads TGTGCCAGCAGGACAGGGGGCTATGGCTACACCTTC.

This clone has just a few counts. The chain joins TRBV7-9 to TRBJ2-7; D might be TRBD2 (6 bases). This CDR3 has 15 amino acids. CDR1 SEHNR and CDR2 FQNEAQ come from the germline V gene (reference sequence). Trimming removed 5 bases from V and 3 bases from J, with 17 bases in between. The CDR3 protein is CASSAGRPSVYEQYF. CDR3 nucleotide sequence: TGTGCCAGCAGCGCGGGACGGCCATCAGTCTACGAGCAGTACTTC. The full variable domain, completed using reference TRBV7-9 and TRBJ2-7, is DTGVSQNPRHKITKRGQNVTFRCDPISEHNRLYWYRQTLGQGPEFLTYFQNEAQLEKSRLLSDRFSAERPKGSFSTLEIQRTEQGDSAMYLCASSAGRPSVYEQYFGPGTRLTVT.

The CDR3 coding sequence is TGTGCCAGCAGCTTCGACCCAGGGACTTACAATGAGCAGTTCTTC. This sequence encodes CASSFDPGTYNEQFF. The rearrangement joins TRBV5-5 to TRBJ2-1; a weak D match, TRBD2 (6 bases). The germline gives CDR1 SGHKS, CDR2 YYEKEE (reference sequence). V dropped 2 bases and J dropped 4 bases, with 13 bases sitting between them. This CDR3 contains 15 residues.